Listed below are T cell receptor beta chains from one sample, sequenced in a study of T cell responses to AZD1222 COVID-19 vaccine. Some clones are missing from TCRdb's copy, which holds only in-frame ones; the method was immunoSEQ multiplex PCR. The table has some 120,000 clones, 85% to 95% seen once; the top ten hold about 3%. This specimen was peripheral blood, taken on day 0 of AZD1222 vaccination. These receptors came from an adult in good health. CDR3s include the opening cysteine and the closing phenylalanine or tryptophan. Fields, in order: CDR3 protein, CDR3 DNA, J gene, D gene, V gene, clone size. A D gene is named only where the DNA matches it firmly. Part of the rows lack a size; the others show once, few, many or a class for expanded clones.

cdr3_aa: CASRTGGTEQYF; cdr3_nt: TGTGCCAGCAGAACAGGGGGGACCGAGCAGTACTTC; j_call: TRBJ2-7; d_call: TRBD1; v_call: TRBV11-2; clone_size: NA
cdr3_aa: CASSERDTDTQYF; cdr3_nt: TGTGCCAGCAGTGAGCGGGACACAGATACGCAGTATTTT; j_call: TRBJ2-3; d_call: NA; v_call: TRBV6-4; clone_size: NA
cdr3_aa: CASSPRVGERTEAFF; cdr3_nt: TGTGCCAGTAGTCCGAGAGTAGGGGAAAGGACTGAAGCTTTCTTT; j_call: TRBJ1-1; d_call: NA; v_call: TRBV19; clone_size: NA
cdr3_aa: CASSLRQGINQPQHF; cdr3_nt: TGTGCCAGCAGTTTGAGACAGGGGATCAATCAGCCCCAGCATTTT; j_call: TRBJ1-5; d_call: TRBD1; v_call: TRBV28; clone_size: NA
cdr3_aa: CASSLGWGPTDTQYF; cdr3_nt: TGTGCCAGCAGCTTAGGCTGGGGGCCCACAGATACGCAGTATTTT; j_call: TRBJ2-3; d_call: NA; v_call: TRBV11-2; clone_size: NA
cdr3_aa: CASSKTGGVGQPQHF; cdr3_nt: TGTGCCAGCAGCAAAACTGGGGGGGTAGGCCAGCCCCAGCATTTT; j_call: TRBJ1-5; d_call: NA; v_call: TRBV11-2; clone_size: NA
cdr3_aa: CASSSWTSGYEQYF; cdr3_nt: TGTGCCAGCAGTTCCTGGACTAGCGGTTACGAGCAGTACTTC; j_call: TRBJ2-7; d_call: TRBD2; v_call: TRBV28; clone_size: NA
cdr3_aa: CASSPQGGYGYTF; cdr3_nt: TGTGCCAGCAGTCCACAGGGCGGCTATGGCTACACCTTC; j_call: TRBJ1-2; d_call: NA; v_call: TRBV11-2; clone_size: NA
cdr3_aa: CASSIWAGDTEAFF; cdr3_nt: TGTGCCAGTAGTATTTGGGCGGGGGACACTGAAGCTTTCTTT; j_call: TRBJ1-1; d_call: NA; v_call: TRBV19; clone_size: NA
cdr3_aa: CASSLTRDTYEQYF; cdr3_nt: TGCGCCAGCAGCTTGACGAGGGACACATACGAGCAGTACTTC; j_call: TRBJ2-7; d_call: NA; v_call: TRBV5-1; clone_size: NA
cdr3_aa: CASSVNSGTVTGELFF; cdr3_nt: TGTGCCAGCAGCGTAAATAGCGGGACTGTCACCGGGGAGCTGTTTTTT; j_call: TRBJ2-2; d_call: TRBD2; v_call: TRBV9; clone_size: once
cdr3_aa: CASSLGTYREPIYF; cdr3_nt: TGTGCCAGCAGCCTCGGGACGTACAGGGAGCCCATATATTTT; j_call: TRBJ1-3; d_call: NA; v_call: TRBV7-3; clone_size: NA
cdr3_aa: CATSRDVGRGNTEAFF; cdr3_nt: TGTGCCACCAGCAGAGATGTGGGCAGGGGGAACACTGAAGCTTTCTTT; j_call: TRBJ1-1; d_call: NA; v_call: TRBV15; clone_size: NA
cdr3_aa: CSVEARMNTEAFF; cdr3_nt: TGCAGCGTTGAGGCCAGGATGAACACTGAAGCTTTCTTT; j_call: TRBJ1-1; d_call: NA; v_call: TRBV29-1; clone_size: NA
cdr3_aa: CASSMGGGYTF; cdr3_nt: TGTGCCAGCAGTATGGGAGGTGGCTACACCTTC; j_call: TRBJ1-2; d_call: NA; v_call: TRBV6-2/TRBV6-3; clone_size: NA